Given below is one T cell receptor beta chain in context. Its cognate antigen is unknown. The sequenced target, TCR beta, came from blood CD8+ and CD4+ T cells. Definite or probable Susac syndrome was diagnosed using recently defined diagnostic criteria. V was shortened by 2 bases and J by 2 bases, with 9 bases between the two germline ends. Germline V CDR1 and CDR2: GTSNPN, SVGIG (reference sequence). The CDR3 totals 14 residues. This specimen comes from a study of CD8 T cells in Susac syndrome. Whole-study findings and limits: In Susac syndrome, the CD4+ T cell repertoires did not show clonal expansion.

The RNA, 0.5 to 1 ug, was put through reverse transcription using random hexamers. TCRdb reprocessed the immunoSEQ multiplex PCR reads with MiXCR, giving one entry per CDR3 protein. The sample has hundreds of thousands of distinct CDR3 sequences, about 95% seen once; the top ten hold approximately 0.15%. The sample was CD4+ T cells from PBMCs. This sequence originates from a human donor with Susac syndrome. The chain links TRBV30 to TRBJ1-4; a possible D gene is TRBD1 (5 bases). CDR3: CAWSTGTTNEKLFF. CDR3 bases: TGTGCCTGGAGTACCGGGACTACTAATGAAAAACTGTTTTTT. Complete variable domain (other parts from reference TRBV30 and TRBJ1-4): SQTIHQWPATLVQPVGSPLSLECTVEGTSNPNLYWYRQAAGRGLQLLFYSVGIGQISSEVPQNLSASRPQDRQFILSSKKLLLSDSGFYLCAWSTGTTNEKLFFGSGTQLSVL.